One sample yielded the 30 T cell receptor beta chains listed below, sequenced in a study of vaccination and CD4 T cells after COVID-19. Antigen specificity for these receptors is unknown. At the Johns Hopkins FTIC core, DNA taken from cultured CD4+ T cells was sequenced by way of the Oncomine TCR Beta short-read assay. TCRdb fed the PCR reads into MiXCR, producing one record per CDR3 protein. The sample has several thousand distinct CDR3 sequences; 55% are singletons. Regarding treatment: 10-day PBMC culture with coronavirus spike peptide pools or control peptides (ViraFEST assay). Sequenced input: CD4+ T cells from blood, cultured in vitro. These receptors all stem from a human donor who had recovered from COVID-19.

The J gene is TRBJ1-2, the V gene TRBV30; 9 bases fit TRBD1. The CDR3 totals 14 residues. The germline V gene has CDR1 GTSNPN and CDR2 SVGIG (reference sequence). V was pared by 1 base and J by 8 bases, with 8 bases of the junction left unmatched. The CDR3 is CAWSAHRGQGGYTF. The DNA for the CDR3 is TGTGCCTGGAGTGCTCACAGGGGGCAAGGGGGCTACACCTTC.

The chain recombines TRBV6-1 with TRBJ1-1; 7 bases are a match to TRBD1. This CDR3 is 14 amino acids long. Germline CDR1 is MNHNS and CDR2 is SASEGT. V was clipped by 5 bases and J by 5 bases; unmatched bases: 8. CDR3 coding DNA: TGTGCCAGCAGTCCCCGGACAGGCGGGACTGAAGCTTTCTTT. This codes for CASSPRTGGTEAFF.

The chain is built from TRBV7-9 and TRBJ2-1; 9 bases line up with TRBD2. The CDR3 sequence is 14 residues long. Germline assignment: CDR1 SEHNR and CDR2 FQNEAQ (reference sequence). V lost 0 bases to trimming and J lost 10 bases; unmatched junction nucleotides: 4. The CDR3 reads CASSLAVAGVEQFF. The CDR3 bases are TGTGCCAGCAGCTTAGCCGTAGCGGGAGTAGAGCAGTTCTTC.

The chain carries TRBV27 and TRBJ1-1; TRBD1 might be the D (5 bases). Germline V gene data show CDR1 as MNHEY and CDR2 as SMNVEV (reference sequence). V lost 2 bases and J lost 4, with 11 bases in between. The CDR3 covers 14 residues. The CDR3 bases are TGTGCCAGCAGTTTAAGGTGGGGCGGCACTGAAGCTTTCTTT. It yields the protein CASSLRWGGTEAFF.

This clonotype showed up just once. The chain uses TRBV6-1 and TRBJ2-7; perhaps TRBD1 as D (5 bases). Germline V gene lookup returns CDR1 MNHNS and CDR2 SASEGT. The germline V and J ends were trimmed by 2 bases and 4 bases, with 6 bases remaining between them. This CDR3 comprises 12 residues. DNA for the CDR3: TGTGCCAGCAGTGAACAGGGATACGAGCAGTACTTC. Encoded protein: CASSEQGYEQYF.

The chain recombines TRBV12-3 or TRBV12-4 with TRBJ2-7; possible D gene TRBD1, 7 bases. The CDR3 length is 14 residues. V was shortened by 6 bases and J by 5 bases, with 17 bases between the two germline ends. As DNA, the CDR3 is TGTGCCAGCAGCCTACAGGGGACTGTCCACGAGCAGTACTTC. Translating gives CASSLQGTVHEQYF.

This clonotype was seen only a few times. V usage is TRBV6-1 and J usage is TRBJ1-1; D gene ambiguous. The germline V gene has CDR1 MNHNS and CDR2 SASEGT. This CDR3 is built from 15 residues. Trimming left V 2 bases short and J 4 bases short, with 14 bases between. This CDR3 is CASSELFLPSTEAFF. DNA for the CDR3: TGTGCCAGCAGTGAACTTTTCCTGCCGTCCACTGAAGCTTTCTTT.

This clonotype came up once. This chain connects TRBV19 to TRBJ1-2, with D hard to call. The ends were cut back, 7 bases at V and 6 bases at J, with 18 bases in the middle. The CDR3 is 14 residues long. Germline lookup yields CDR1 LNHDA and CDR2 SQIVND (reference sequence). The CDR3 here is CASTPSRAENGYTF. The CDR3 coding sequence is TGTGCCAGTACTCCAAGTCGGGCAGAGAATGGCTACACCTTC.

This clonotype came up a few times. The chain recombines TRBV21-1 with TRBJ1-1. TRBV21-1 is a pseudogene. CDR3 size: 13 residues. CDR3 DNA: TGTGCCAGCAGCAATCATGTGAACACTGAAGCTTTCTTT. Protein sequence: CASSNHVNTEAFF.

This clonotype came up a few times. DNA of the CDR3: TGTGCCAGCAGCCCAAGGGGGGAGAACTATGGCTACACCTTC. The encoded protein is CASSPRGENYGYTF. The rearrangement links TRBV7-8 to TRBJ1-2, with D possibly TRBD1 on 6 matching bases. This CDR3 is built from 14 residues. Deletions cut 5 bases from V and 2 bases from J, with 12 bases between. Per the germline V gene, CDR1 is SGHVS and CDR2 is FQNEAQ.

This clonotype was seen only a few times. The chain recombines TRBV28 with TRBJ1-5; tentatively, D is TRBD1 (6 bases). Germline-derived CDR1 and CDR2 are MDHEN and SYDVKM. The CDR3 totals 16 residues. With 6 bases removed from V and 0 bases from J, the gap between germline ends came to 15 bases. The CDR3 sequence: CASSPRGGGSNQPQHF. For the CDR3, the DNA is TGTGCCAGCAGCCCGAGGGGGGGGGGTAGCAATCAGCCCCAGCATTTT.

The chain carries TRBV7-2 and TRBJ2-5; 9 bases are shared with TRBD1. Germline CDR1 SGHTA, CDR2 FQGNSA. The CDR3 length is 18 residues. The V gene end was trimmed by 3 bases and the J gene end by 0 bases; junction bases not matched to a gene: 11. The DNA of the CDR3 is TGTGCCAGCAGCTTGGGACAGGGAGCTCGGGTATACCAAGAGACCCAGTACTTC. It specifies CASSLGQGARVYQETQYF.

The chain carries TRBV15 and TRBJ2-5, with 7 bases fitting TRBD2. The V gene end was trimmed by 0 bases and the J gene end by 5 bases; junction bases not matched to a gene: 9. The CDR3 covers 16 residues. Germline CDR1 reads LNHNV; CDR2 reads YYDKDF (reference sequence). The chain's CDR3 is CATSRDLGEGLETQYF. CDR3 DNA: TGTGCCACCAGCAGAGATTTGGGGGAGGGCCTGGAGACCCAGTACTTC. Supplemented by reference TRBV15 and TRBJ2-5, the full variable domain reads DAMVIQNPRYQVTQFGKPVTLSCSQTLNHNVMYWYQQKSSQAPKLLFHYYDKDFNNEADTPDNFQSRRPNTSFCFLDIRSPGLGDTAMYLCATSRDLGEGLETQYFGPGTRLLVL.

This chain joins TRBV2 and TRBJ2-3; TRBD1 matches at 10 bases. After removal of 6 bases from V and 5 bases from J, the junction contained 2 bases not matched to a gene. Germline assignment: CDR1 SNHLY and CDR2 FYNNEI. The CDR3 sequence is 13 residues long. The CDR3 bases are TGTGCCAGCAGCGGACAGGGGGTAGATACGCAGTATTTT. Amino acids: CASSGQGVDTQYF.

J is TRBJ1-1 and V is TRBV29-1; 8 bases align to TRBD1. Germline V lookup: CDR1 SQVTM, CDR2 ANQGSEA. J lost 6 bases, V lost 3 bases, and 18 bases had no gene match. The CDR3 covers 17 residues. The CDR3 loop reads CSVDNPLSPGGRAEAFF. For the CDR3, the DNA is TGCAGCGTTGATAATCCTCTTAGTCCAGGGGGCAGGGCTGAAGCTTTCTTT. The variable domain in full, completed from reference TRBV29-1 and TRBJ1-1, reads SAVISQKPSRDICQRGTSLTIQCQVDSQVTMMFWYRQQPGQSLTLIATANQGSEATYESGFVIDKFPISRPNLTFSTLTVSNMSPEDSSIYLCSVDNPLSPGGRAEAFFGQGTRLTVV.

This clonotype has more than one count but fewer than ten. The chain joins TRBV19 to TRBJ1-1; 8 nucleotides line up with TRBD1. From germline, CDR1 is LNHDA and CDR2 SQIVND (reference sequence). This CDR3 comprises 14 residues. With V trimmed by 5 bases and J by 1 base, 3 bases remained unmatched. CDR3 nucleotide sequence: TGTGCCAGTAGTTTCGGGACAGGGAACACTGAAGCTTTCTTT. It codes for CASSFGTGNTEAFF. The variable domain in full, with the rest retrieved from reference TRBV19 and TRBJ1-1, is DGGITQSPKYLFRKEGQNVTLSCEQNLNHDAMYWYRQDPGQGLRLIYYSQIVNDFQKGDIAEGYSVSREKKESFPLTVTSAQKNPTAFYLCASSFGTGNTEAFFGQGTRLTVV.

The DNA for the CDR3 is TGTGCCAGCAGTGAACAACCAGGGGGCGGCACAGATACGCAGTATTTT. Encoded protein: CASSEQPGGGTDTQYF. The chain carries TRBV6-1 and TRBJ2-3; TRBD1 agrees at 8 bases. The CDR3 has 16 residues. V dropped 2 bases and J dropped 1; count of bases not matched to a gene: 5. The germline gives CDR1 MNHNS, CDR2 SASEGT.

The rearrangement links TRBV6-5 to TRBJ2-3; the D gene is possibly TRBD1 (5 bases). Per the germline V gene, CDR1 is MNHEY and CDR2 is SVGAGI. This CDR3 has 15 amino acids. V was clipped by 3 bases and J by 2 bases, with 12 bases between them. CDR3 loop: CASSYQGRTTDTQYF. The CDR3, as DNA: TGTGCCAGCAGTTATCAGGGAAGAACCACAGATACGCAGTATTTT.

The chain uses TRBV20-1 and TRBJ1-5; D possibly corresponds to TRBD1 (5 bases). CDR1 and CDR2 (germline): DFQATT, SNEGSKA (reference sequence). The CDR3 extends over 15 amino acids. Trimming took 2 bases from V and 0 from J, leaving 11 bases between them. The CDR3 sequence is CSARRGSGSNQPQHF. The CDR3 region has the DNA TGCAGTGCTAGAAGGGGATCCGGTAGCAATCAGCCCCAGCATTTT.

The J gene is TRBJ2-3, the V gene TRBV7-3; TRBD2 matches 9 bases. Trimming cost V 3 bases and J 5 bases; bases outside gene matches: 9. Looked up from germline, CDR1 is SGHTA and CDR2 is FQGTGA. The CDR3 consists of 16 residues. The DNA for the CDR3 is TGTGCCAGCAGCTTGGGTCTAGCGGGAATCGTAGATACGCAGTATTTT. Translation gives CASSLGLAGIVDTQYF.

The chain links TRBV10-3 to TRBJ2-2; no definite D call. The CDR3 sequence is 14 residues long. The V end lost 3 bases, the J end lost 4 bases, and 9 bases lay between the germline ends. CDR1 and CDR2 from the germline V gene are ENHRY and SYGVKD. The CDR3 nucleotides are TGTGCCATCAGTGATGAGACCCCCACCGGGGAGCTGTTTTTT. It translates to CAISDETPTGELFF.

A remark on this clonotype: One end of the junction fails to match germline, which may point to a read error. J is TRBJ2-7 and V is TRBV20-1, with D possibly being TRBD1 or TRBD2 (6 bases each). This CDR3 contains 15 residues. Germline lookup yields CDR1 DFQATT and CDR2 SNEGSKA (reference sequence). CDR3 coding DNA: TGCAGTGCTACGGGGGACACAAGGAGCTCCTACGAGCAGTGCTTC. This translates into CSATGDTRSSYEQCF.

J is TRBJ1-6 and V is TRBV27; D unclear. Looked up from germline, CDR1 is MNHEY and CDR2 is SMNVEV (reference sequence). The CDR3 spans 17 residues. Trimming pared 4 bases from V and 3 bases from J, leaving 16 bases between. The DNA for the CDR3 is TGTGCCAGCAGTTCCCGATTTGTGGGCCGCTATAATTCACCCCTCCACTTT. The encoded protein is CASSSRFVGRYNSPLHF.

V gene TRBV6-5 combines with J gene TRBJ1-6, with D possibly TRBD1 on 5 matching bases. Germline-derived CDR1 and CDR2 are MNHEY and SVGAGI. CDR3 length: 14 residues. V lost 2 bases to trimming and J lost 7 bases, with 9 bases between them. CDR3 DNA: TGTGCCAGCAGTTACGACAGCCTCAATTCACCCCTCCACTTT. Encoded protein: CASSYDSLNSPLHF.

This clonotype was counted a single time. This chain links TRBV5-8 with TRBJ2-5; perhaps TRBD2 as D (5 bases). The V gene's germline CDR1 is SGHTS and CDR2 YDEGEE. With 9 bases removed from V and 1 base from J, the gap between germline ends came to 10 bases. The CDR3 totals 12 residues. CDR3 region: CATKRVQETQYF. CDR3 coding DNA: TGTGCCACCAAGAGGGTCCAAGAGACCCAGTACTTC. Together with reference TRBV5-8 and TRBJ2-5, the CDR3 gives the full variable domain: EAGVTQSPTHLIKTRGQQATLRCSPISGHTSVYWYQQALGLGLQFLLWYDEGEERNRGNFPPRFSGRQFPNYSSELNVNALELEDSALYLCATKRVQETQYFGPGTRLLVL.

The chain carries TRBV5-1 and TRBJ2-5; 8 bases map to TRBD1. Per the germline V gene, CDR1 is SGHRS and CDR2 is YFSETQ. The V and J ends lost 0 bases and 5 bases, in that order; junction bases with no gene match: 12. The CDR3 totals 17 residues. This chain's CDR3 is CASSLAGMQGAGETQYF. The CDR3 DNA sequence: TGCGCCAGCAGCTTGGCCGGCATGCAGGGGGCGGGGGAGACCCAGTACTTC.

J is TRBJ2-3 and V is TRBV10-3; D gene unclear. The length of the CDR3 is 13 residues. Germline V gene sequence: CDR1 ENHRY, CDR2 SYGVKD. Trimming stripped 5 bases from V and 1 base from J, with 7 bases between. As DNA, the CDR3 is TGTGCCATCAGTTGGCTAGGCACAGATACGCAGTATTTT. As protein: CAISWLGTDTQYF.

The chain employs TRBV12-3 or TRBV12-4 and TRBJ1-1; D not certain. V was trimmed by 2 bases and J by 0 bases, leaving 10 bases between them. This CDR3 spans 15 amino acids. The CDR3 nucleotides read TGTGCCAGCAGTTTAAGGCAGACCATGAACACTGAAGCTTTCTTT. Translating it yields CASSLRQTMNTEAFF.

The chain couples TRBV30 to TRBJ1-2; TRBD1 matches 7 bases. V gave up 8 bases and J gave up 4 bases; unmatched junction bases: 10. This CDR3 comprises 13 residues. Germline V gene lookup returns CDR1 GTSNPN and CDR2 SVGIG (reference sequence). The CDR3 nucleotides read TGTGCCCGCTACCCGGACAGGTCCTATGGCTACACCTTC. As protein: CARYPDRSYGYTF.

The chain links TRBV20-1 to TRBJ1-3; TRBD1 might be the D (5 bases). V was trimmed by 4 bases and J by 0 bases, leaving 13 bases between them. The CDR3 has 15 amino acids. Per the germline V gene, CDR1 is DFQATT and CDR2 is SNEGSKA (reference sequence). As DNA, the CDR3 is TGCAGTGCTACGGACCAGGGTGCCTCTGGAAACACCATATATTTT. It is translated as CSATDQGASGNTIYF.